This is a list of T cell receptor beta chains from one sample in a study of T cell repertoires in cytomegalovirus infection. One entry per CDR3 protein results from TCRdb running MiXCR on the reads. Seen here are approximately 1,000,000 distinct CDR3 sequences, roughly 30% observed once, and the top ten hold about 14%. These receptors are not linked to any known antigen. The material was cultured CD8+ T cells from PBMCs, obtained from culture after CMV antigen stimulation. The receptors here all came from a human donor in good health (CMV status not recorded). Some clones in this sample may be carry-over from other donors' samples. CDR3s include the opening cysteine and the closing phenylalanine or tryptophan. Fields, in order: clone size, D gene, V gene, J gene, CDR3 DNA, CDR3 protein. D genes are given only for firm matches. Size is omitted from some rows. Given values are once, few, many or a class for expanded clones.

>-|-|TRBV4-3|TRBJ1-5
TGCGCCAGCAGCCAAGAAAACCACAGGGAGGTATGGTTTAAGAGCAATCAGCCCCAGCATTTT
CASSQENHREVWFKSNQPQHF
>few|TRBD2|TRBV9|TRBJ2-5
TGTGCCAGCAGCGTATCTAGCGGGGAATCCGGAGAGACCCAGTACTTC
CASSVSSGESGETQYF
>many|TRBD1|TRBV7-9|TRBJ2-1
TGTGCCAGCAGCAGACAGGGAGAGCAGTTCTTC
CASSRQGEQFF
>few|-|TRBV10-3|TRBJ2-2
TGTGCCATCGGTTCCGAACTTACCGGGGAGCTGTTTTTT
CAIGSELTGELFF
>-|TRBD2|TRBV6-5|TRBJ2-1
TGTGCCAGCAGTTATGGACTAGCGGGGGCAAGCTCCTACAATGAGCAGTTCTTC
CASSYGLAGASSYNEQFF
>few|TRBD1|TRBV10-1|TRBJ2-7
TGCGCCAGCAGTGAAAACTGGGACAGTCGAGAGCAGTACTTC
CASSENWDSREQYF
>few|TRBD1|TRBV12-3/TRBV12-4|TRBJ1-2
TGTGCCAGCAGTCCGAGACAGGGCCCAACGGGCTACACCTTC
CASSPRQGPTGYTF
>-|TRBD1|TRBV7-6|TRBJ2-3
TGTGCCAGCAGCTTAAAGGTTCCGGGACAGAAATCCACAGATACGCAGTATTTT
CASSLKVPGQKSTDTQYF
>-|TRBD1|TRBV2|TRBJ2-1
TGTGCCAGCAGCCCTAACCCCCAGGGGGTGGAGCAGTTCTTC
CASSPNPQGVEQFF
>-|-|TRBV12-5|TRBJ2-2
TGTGCTAGTGGTTTCCTCTTCGGCGGGGAGCTGTTTTTT
CASGFLFGGELFF
>few|-|TRBV6-1|TRBJ1-5
TGTGCCAGCAGTGTTGGGGGGTCTAGCAATCAGCCCCAGCATTTT
CASSVGGSSNQPQHF
>few|-|TRBV27|TRBJ1-1
TGTGCCAGCAGTATTTCAGGGTGGGGGAGCACTGAAGCTTTCTTT
CASSISGWGSTEAFF
>few|TRBD1|TRBV7-4|TRBJ1-5
TGTGCCAGCAGCCCCGGGACAGGAGATGCCCTGGGTCAGCCCCAGCATTTT
CASSPGTGDALGQPQHF
>-|TRBD2|TRBV6-6|TRBJ2-1
TGTGCCAGTGGACTAGCGGGGTTCGATGAGCAGTTCTTC
CASGLAGFDEQFF
>many|-|TRBV7-2|TRBJ2-2
TGTGCCAGCAGCTTAGTAGAACACCCGGGTATCGCGACCGGGGAGCTGTTTTTT
CASSLVEHPGIATGELFF
>-|-|TRBV6-5|TRBJ1-1
TGTGCCAGCAGTTACTCGTCCTTACAGGGAGGGGCTTTCTTT
CASSYSSLQGGAFF
>few|TRBD1|TRBV4-3|TRBJ1-1
TGCGCCAGCAGCCAAGCATTGACAGGGGCAACTGAAGCTTTCTTT
CASSQALTGATEAFF
>few|-|TRBV29-1|TRBJ1-2
TGCAGCGTTGGACTTAACTATGGCTACACCTTC
CSVGLNYGYTF
>few|-|TRBV6-2/TRBV6-3|TRBJ1-5
TGTGCCAGCACTACTACGTGGACAGACCCTAATCAGCCCCAGCATTTT
CASTTTWTDPNQPQHF
>-|-|TRBV2|TRBJ1-5
TGTGCCAACAGTGAAGCTCAGGGACATCAGCCCCAGCATTTT
CANSEAQGHQPQHF
>many|TRBD2|TRBV6-1|TRBJ2-7
TGTGCCAGCAGTGAGGTGGGGGGGAGATCCTACGAGCAGTACTTC
CASSEVGGRSYEQYF
>-|-|TRBV7-9|TRBJ1-2
TGTGCCAGCAGCCCAAGAACCGGGACAACTCATGGCTACACCTTC
CASSPRTGTTHGYTF
>-|TRBD2|TRBV12-3/TRBV12-4|TRBJ2-5
TGTGCCAGCAGTTTTGGTGCGGGGGGGCGAGAGACCCAGTACTTC
CASSFGAGGRETQYF
>many|-|TRBV5-1|TRBJ1-1
TGCGCCAGCAGCTTGTACCCAAGAGTCATGAACACTGAAGCTTTCTTT
CASSLYPRVMNTEAFF
>many|-|TRBV6-5|TRBJ1-5
TGTGCCAGCAGTTCCCATGGGGCAGGGCAGCCCCAGCATTTT
CASSSHGAGQPQHF
>-|-|TRBV12-3/TRBV12-4|TRBJ1-4
TGTGCCAGCAGCCGCTCCCGAGAAGGGAAGCTTCCAACTAATGAAAAACTGTTTTTT
CASSRSREGKLPTNEKLFF
>many|-|TRBV7-6|TRBJ1-4
TGTGCCAGCAGCCCTTGGACAGTTAGTCCTAATGAAAAACTGTTTTTT
CASSPWTVSPNEKLFF
>-|-|TRBV5-1|TRBJ2-1
TGCGCCACCCCGAGGGGGGGACCCTCCTACAATGAGCAGTTCTTC
CATPRGGPSYNEQFF
>few|TRBD1|TRBV6-2/TRBV6-3|TRBJ1-1
TGTGCCAGCAGTTACCCCTCATCCGGGACAGGGACTGAAGCTTTCTTT
CASSYPSSGTGTEAFF
>-|-|TRBV6-1|TRBJ2-3
TGTGCCAGCAGTGAAAGCCTTACATCTAGCACAGATACGCAGTATTTT
CASSESLTSSTDTQYF
>-|TRBD1|TRBV15|TRBJ1-4
TGTGCCACCAGCAGAGATGGAGGACAGGGAAGTGAAAAACTGTTTTTT
CATSRDGGQGSEKLFF
>many|TRBD1|TRBV7-9|TRBJ2-4
TGTGCCAGCAGCGGACAGGGGGATGGAGAAGCCAAAAACATTCAGTACTTC
CASSGQGDGEAKNIQYF
>few|TRBD1|TRBV12-3/TRBV12-4|TRBJ1-2
TGTGCCAGCAGCCCGACAGGGGGCGGTGGCTACACCTTC
CASSPTGGGGYTF
>few|-|TRBV19|TRBJ1-2
TGTGCCAGTAGTATAGACAGGGGAGATTACTATGGCTACACCTTC
CASSIDRGDYYGYTF
>-|-|TRBV14|TRBJ2-5
TGTGCCAGCAGCCAAGATCGGATTGCGGTTTGGGAGACCCAGTACTTC
CASSQDRIAVWETQYF
>-|-|TRBV2|TRBJ1-5
TGTGCCAGCGGGTCGGGGGGACAGCCCCAGCATTTT
CASGSGGQPQHF
>few|-|TRBV27|TRBJ2-1
TGTGCCAGCAGTTTACTAGGACAGATATACAATGAGCAGTTCTTC
CASSLLGQIYNEQFF
>few|-|TRBV20-1|TRBJ2-2
TGCAGTGCTAGAGATCGGGCAGGGGCCTTCACCGGGGAGCTGTTTTTT
CSARDRAGAFTGELFF
>-|-|TRBV12-3/TRBV12-4|TRBJ1-4
TGTGCCAGCAGTAGGCACGCGGACCTTAACCGGGAAAAACTGTTTTTT
CASSRHADLNREKLFF
>many|-|TRBV7-6|TRBJ2-3
TGTGCCAGCAGCCCTGGGGCGGGCCCTACACTCACAGATACGCAGTATTTT
CASSPGAGPTLTDTQYF
>many|-|TRBV7-3|TRBJ1-2
TGTGCCAGCAGCTTAACACGGGCGCGCGTTCTATTAGGCTACACCTTC
CASSLTRARVLLGYTF
>few|-|TRBV7-6|TRBJ2-7
TGTGCCAGCAGCTTAGGGGGGCAAGAGAGGTACGAGCAGTACTTC
CASSLGGQERYEQYF
>-|-|TRBV7-6|TRBJ1-1
TGTGCCAACAGCTTAGGGTCCACTGAAGCTTTCTTT
CANSLGSTEAFF
>many|TRBD1|TRBV7-6|TRBJ2-1
TGTGCCAGCAGGTTGGGTGCTGACAGGGGCAACTACAATGAGCAGTTCTTC
CASRLGADRGNYNEQFF
>-|-|TRBV10-1|TRBJ2-1
TGCGCCAGCAGTGAGTCAAAGGGGAGAAATGAGCAGTTCTTC
CASSESKGRNEQFF